This record concerns one TCR beta chain sequence. Its antigen remains unidentified. Sequenced with the Oncomine TCR Beta short-read assay was DNA taken from cultured CD4+ T cells. Via MiXCR, TCRdb re-called the PCR reads, giving one row per CDR3 protein. The repertoire consists of about 7,000 distinct CDR3 sequences, with 55% to 75% occurring once and the leading ten covering roughly 20%. With V trimmed by 6 bases and J by 3 bases, 6 bases remained unmatched. This CDR3 is 15 amino acids long. Germline-derived CDR1 and CDR2 are SGHDT and YYEEEE. This entry comes from a study of vaccination and CD4 T cells after COVID-19. Treatment meaning: roughly 11-day PBMC culture with coronavirus spike peptide pools or control peptides (ViraFEST assay).

The sample comprised CD4+ T cells from blood, cultured in vitro. This clonotype was obtained from a human donor who had recovered from COVID-19. This chain joins TRBV5-6 and TRBJ2-3, with 11 nucleotides matching TRBD1. The CDR3 region has the DNA TGTGCCAGCACAAGGGACAGGGGGATTACAGATACGCAGTATTTT. Translating it yields CASTRDRGITDTQYF.